This TCR beta chain was retrieved from a study of blood T cell repertoires in COVID-19. The wider study: Acute-phase and convalescent COVID-19 samples originated in the United States, Italy and Spain.

In germline, CDR1 is SGHKS, CDR2 YYEKEE (reference sequence). The CDR3 loop spans 16 amino acids. With 4 bases clipped from V and 4 bases from J, the junction kept 11 bases outside the gene matches. Data came from immunoSEQ multiplex PCR; TCRdb stores just in-frame clones and leaves some out. The table has 230,000 or so clones, approximately 80% seen once. The V call is TRBV5-5, the J call TRBJ2-3; 8 bases line up with TRBD2. Sequencing was carried out using peripheral blood. The sequence was collected from a young man with active or convalescent COVID-19. Here the CDR3 reads CASSPYAAGGADTQYF. CDR3 in DNA: TGTGCCAGCAGCCCGTACGCGGCGGGGGGCGCAGATACGCAGTATTTT. Together with reference TRBV5-5 and TRBJ2-3, the CDR3 gives the full variable domain: DAGVTQSPTHLIKTRGQQVTLRCSPISGHKSVSWYQQVLGQGPQFIFQYYEKEERGRGNFPDRFSARQFPNYSSELNVNALLLGDSALYLCASSPYAAGGADTQYFGPGTRLTVL.